What follows is one T cell receptor (beta chain) and its context. Antigen unknown. The treatment is: treatment-naive control, cytoreductive nephrectomy. The tumor was a clear cell renal cell carcinoma. The protocol was immunoSEQ multiplex PCR, while the TCRdb copy is restricted to in-frame clones and leaves out a portion. The sample yields over 9,500 clones, 60% to 75% seen once. This record belongs to a study of radiation and T cells in renal cell carcinoma. Regarding the study as a whole: Dominant CDR3 motifs were more common in irradiated tumors than controls. Top 100 clonotypes averaged roughly 50% in irradiated versus around 40% in nephrectomy-only tumors.

The CDR3 extends over 14 amino acids. Germline CDR1 and CDR2: MRHNA and SNTAGT. V was shortened by 10 bases and J by 4 bases, with 17 bases between the two germline ends. This chain uses TRBV6-4 with TRBJ2-1; D may be TRBD1 (5 bases). This TCR came from a woman of 80 years or more with renal cell carcinoma. The sequenced sample was tumor tissue, obtained from a patient whose treatment was nephrectomy without radiotherapy. As DNA, the CDR3 is TGTGCCACCACCCGACAGCCCCGATACAATGAGCAGTTCTTC. Amino acid sequence: CATTRQPRYNEQFF.